This TCR beta chain was obtained from a study of post-analysis software for immune sequencing data. Study-wide results and caveats: F-measure co-clustering was strong for batch-matched samples.

Every TCR beta cDNA library bore unique molecular identifiers. MiXCR, applied by TCRdb to the PCR reads, yields one record per CDR3 protein. The sample carries approximately 630,000 distinct CDR3 sequences, approximately 60% recorded once. A note on this clonotype: The antigen remains undetermined.

This sequence was found in a girl between 2 and 10 years old with multiple sclerosis. Source material: blood.

The CDR3 is CAIRGGPGGTQYF. The CDR3 nucleotides read TGTGCCATCAGGGGGGGTCCCGGCGGGACCCAGTACTTC. This chain links TRBV10-3 with TRBJ2-7, with a tentative D call TRBD2 (6 bases). The J call may be incorrect, as the DNA end agrees better with TRBJ2-5. The CDR3 length is 13 residues. Germline assignment: CDR1 ENHRY and CDR2 SYGVKD.